Following are 4 T cell receptor beta chains from one sample sequenced in a study of T cells after yellow fever vaccination. TCRdb reprocessed the 5' RACE reads with MiXCR, giving one entry per CDR3 protein. The table lists 500,000 to 550,000 distinct CDR3 sequences, about a fifth of them singletons. The sample was PBMCs, taken about 20 days after the first yellow fever vaccination. These receptor sequences come from a man aged 18 to 35 who received the YFV17D yellow fever vaccine.

J is TRBJ2-5 and V is TRBV9; D unclear. This CDR3 has 15 residues. CDR1 is SGDLS and CDR2 is YYNGEE in the germline V gene. V lost 4 bases and J lost 4, with 17 bases in between. The CDR3 DNA sequence: TGTGCCAGCAGCCCCCGGACGGCCACTTCAGAGACCCAGTACTTC. Its translation: CASSPRTATSETQYF.

This clonotype was seen only a few times. This chain joins TRBV11-2 and TRBJ2-5; maybe TRBD2 (5 bases). The CDR3 covers 16 residues. The V and J ends lost 5 bases and 3 bases respectively, with 19 bases between them. Per germline, CDR1 SGHAT and CDR2 FQNNGV. The CDR3 is CASSPGIQIPKETQYF. In nucleotides, the CDR3 is TGTGCCAGCAGCCCCGGGATCCAGATTCCGAAAGAGACCCAGTACTTC.

The rearrangement joins TRBV20-1 to TRBJ2-3, with unresolved D. The CDR3 covers 13 residues. Germline V lookup: CDR1 DFQATT, CDR2 SNEGSKA (reference sequence). Trimming stripped 0 bases from V and 2 bases from J, with 6 bases between. The CDR3: CSARDGNTDTQYF. In DNA, the CDR3 is TGCAGTGCTAGAGACGGAAACACAGATACGCAGTATTTT.

This clonotype came up a few times. The genes are TRBV25-1 and TRBJ2-7, with 9 bases identical to TRBD1. The germline V gene has CDR1 MGHDK and CDR2 SYGVNS. There are 16 residues in the CDR3. The J segment lost 7 bases and the V segment lost 6 bases, leaving 16 bases of the junction unmatched. CDR3 residues: CASRKTGTGTYGEQYV. The CDR3 DNA follows: TGTGCCAGCAGGAAAACCGGGACAGGGACTTACGGGGAGCAGTACGTC.